This T cell receptor (beta chain) stems from a study of post-analysis software for immune sequencing data. Study-level findings and limits: By F measure, samples from a shared preparation batch strongly co-clustered. In multiple sclerosis, normalized Chao1 diversity was significantly below that of controls.

To note about this clonotype: Its specificity is unknown.

Sequencing libraries made from TCR beta cDNA carried unique molecular identifiers. TCRdb called the PCR reads again in MiXCR, with one record for every CDR3 protein. This table holds approximately 690,000 distinct CDR3 sequences, approximately 60% found once. The receptor was isolated from a girl between 2 and 10 years old with multiple sclerosis. The sample comprised blood.

The CDR3 sequence is CASSQDTHRYEQYF. The CDR3, as DNA: TGTGCCAGCAGCCAAGATACCCACAGATACGAGCAGTACTTC. This chain connects TRBV3-1 to TRBJ2-5, with D unresolved. The assigned J gene may be wrong: the sequence end matches TRBJ2-7 better. Germline assignment: CDR1 LGHDT and CDR2 YNNKEL (reference sequence). The CDR3 consists of 14 residues.